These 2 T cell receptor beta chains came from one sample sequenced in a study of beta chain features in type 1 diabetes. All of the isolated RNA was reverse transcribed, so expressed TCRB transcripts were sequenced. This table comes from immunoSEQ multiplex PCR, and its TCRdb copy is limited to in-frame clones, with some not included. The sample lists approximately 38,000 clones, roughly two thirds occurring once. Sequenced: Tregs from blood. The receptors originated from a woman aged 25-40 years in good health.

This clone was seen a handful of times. The chain's CDR3 is CASSSTGEAFYGYTF. The CDR3 coding sequence is TGTGCCAGCAGCTCCACTGGCGAGGCCTTCTATGGCTACACCTTC. The rearrangement uses TRBV7-9 and TRBJ1-2, with D unclear. With 4 bases removed from V and 4 bases from J, the gap between germline ends came to 16 bases. Germline CDR1 SEHNR, CDR2 FQNEAQ (reference sequence). The length of the CDR3 is 15 residues.

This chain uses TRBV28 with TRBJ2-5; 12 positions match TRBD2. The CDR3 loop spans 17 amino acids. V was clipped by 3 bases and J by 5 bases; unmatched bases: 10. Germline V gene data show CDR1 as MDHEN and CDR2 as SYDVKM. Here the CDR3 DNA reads TGTGCCAGCAGTTTGGGACTAGCGGGTCGAAGGGGGGAGACCCAGTACTTC. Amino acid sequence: CASSLGLAGRRGETQYF.